This entry features one T cell receptor beta chain sequence. From germline, CDR1 is MNHEY and CDR2 SMNVEV (reference sequence). V trimming: 2 bases; J trimming: 1 base; junction bases outside the gene matches: 1. CDR3 length: 16 amino acids. These data are taken from a study of CD8 T cells in Susac syndrome. Diagnostic criteria defined recently for definite or probable disease were met by the Susac syndrome patients. With random hexamers, reverse transcription was performed on roughly 0.5 to 1 ug of RNA. The TCR beta CDR3 was amplified by immunoSEQ multiplex PCR across 54 Vbeta, 13 Jbeta. A single record per CDR3 protein comes from TCRdb applying MiXCR to the immunoSEQ multiplex PCR reads. The repertoire holds roughly 80,000 distinct CDR3 sequences, with 93% as singletons.

V usage is TRBV27 and J usage is TRBJ2-6; 8 bases match TRBD2. This clonotype was sampled from a human donor with Susac syndrome. Source material: CD4+ T cells from PBMCs. The CDR3, as DNA: TGTGCCAGCAGTTTAGAGCGGGAGTCTGGGGCCAACGTCCTGACTTTC. Residues: CASSLERESGANVLTF. The full variable domain, in which reference TRBV27 and TRBJ2-6 provide the parts outside the CDR3, is EAQVTQNPRYLITVTGKKLTVTCSQNMNHEYMSWYRQDPGLGLRQIYYSMNVEVTDKGDVPEGYKVSRKEKRNFPLILESPSPNQTSLYFCASSLERESGANVLTFGAGSRLTVL.